This T cell receptor (beta chain) was documented in a study of response to subunit inactivated influenza vaccine. On this clonotype itself: The antigen is undetermined.

TCRdb redid the calling of the RT-PCR reads with MiXCR, one entry per CDR3 protein. This table has roughly 570,000 distinct CDR3 sequences, roughly 15% appearing once. The study's findings and limits: Authors suggested few new T cells are recruited by each seasonal influenza vaccination.

The germline V gene encodes CDR1 SGHRS and CDR2 YFSETQ. This CDR3 has 13 residues. The V gene lost 0 bases and the J gene lost 6 bases, with 10 bases spanning the gap. The starting material was PBMCs from blood, obtained roughly 12 days after vaccination. This sequence was found in a man in his fifties who received an inactivated influenza vaccine. The chain recombines TRBV5-1 with TRBJ2-7; possibly TRBD2 for D (5 bases). The CDR3 region has the DNA TGCGCCAGCAGCTTGGCCGGGGATGGCGAGCAGTACTTC. This gives the protein CASSLAGDGEQYF.